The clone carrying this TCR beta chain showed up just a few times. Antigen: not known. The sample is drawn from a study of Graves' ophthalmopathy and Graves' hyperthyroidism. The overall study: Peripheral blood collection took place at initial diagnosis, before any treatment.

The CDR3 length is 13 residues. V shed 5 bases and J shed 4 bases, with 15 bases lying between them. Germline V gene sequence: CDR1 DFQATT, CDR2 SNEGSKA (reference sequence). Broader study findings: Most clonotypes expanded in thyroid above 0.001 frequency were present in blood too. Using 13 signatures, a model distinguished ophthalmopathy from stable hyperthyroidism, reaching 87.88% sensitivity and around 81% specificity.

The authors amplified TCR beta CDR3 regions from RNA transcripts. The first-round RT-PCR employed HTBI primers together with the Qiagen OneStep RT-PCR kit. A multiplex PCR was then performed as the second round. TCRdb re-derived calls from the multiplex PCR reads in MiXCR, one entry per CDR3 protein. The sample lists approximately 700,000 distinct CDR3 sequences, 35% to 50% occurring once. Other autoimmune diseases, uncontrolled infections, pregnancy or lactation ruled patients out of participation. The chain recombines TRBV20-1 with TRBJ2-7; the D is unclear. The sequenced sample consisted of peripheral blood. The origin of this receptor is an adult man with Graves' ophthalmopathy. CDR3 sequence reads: CSADGPDEYEQYF. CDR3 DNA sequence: TGCAGTGCTGACGGGCCAGACGAATACGAGCAGTACTTC.